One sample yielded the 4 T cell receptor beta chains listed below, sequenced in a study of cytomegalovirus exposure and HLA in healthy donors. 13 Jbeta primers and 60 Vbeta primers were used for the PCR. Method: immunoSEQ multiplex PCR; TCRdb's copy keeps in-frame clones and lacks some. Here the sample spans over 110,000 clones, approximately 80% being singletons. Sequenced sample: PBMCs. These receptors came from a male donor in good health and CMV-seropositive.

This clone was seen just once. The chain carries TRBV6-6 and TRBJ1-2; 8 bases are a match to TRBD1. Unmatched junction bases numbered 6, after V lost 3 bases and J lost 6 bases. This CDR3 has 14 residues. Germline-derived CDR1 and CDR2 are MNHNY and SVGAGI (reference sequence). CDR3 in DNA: TGTGCCAGCAGTTATATGACAGGGGCAGATGGCTACACCTTC. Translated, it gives CASSYMTGADGYTF.

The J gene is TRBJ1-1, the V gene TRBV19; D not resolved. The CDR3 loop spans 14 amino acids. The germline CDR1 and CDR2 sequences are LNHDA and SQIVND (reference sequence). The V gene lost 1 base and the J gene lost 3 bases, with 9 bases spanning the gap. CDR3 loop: CASSIGALYTEAFF. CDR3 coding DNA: TGTGCCAGTAGTATAGGGGCGTTATACACTGAAGCTTTCTTT.

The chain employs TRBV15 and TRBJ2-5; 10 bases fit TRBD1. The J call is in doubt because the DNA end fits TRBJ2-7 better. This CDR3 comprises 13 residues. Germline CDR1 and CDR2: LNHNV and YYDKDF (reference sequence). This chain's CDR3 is CATSTGTGDEQYF. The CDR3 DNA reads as TGTGCCACCAGCACCGGGACAGGGGACGAGCAGTACTTC.

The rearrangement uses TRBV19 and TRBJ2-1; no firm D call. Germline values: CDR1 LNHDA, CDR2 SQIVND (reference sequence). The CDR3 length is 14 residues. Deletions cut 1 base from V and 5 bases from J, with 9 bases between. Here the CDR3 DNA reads TGTGCCAGTAGTATAGGTCACTCAAACAATGAGCAGTTCTTC. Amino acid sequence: CASSIGHSNNEQFF.